The source of this TCR beta chain is a study of neurological immune-mediated disorders. J lost 9 bases, V lost 10 bases, and 9 bases had no gene match. This CDR3 is built from 12 residues. The germline gives CDR1 SNHLY, CDR2 FYNNEI. The table lists this clonotype with many counts. The cDNA was synthesized by means of template-switch 5'RACE, which was carried out with 10-nucleotide random UMIs. TCRdb processed the 5' RACE reads anew with MiXCR; each CDR3 protein has one entry. The sample yields about 87,000 distinct CDR3 sequences, around 3.5% seen once. The sequence came from a woman aged 45 to 65 with multiple sclerosis. What was sequenced was PBMCs. This rearrangement joins TRBV2 to TRBJ1-5; 7 bases align to TRBD1. The CDR3 DNA is TGTGCCACAAGGGGGGACAGAGGGCCCCAGCATTTT. Amino acid sequence: CATRGDRGPQHF. Full variable domain (remainder filled in from reference TRBV2 and TRBJ1-5): EPEVTQTPSHQVTQMGQEVILRCVPISNHLYFYWYRQILGQKVEFLVSFYNNEISEKSEIFDDQFSVERPDGSNFTLKIRSTKLEDSAMYFCATRGDRGPQHFGDGTRLSIL.